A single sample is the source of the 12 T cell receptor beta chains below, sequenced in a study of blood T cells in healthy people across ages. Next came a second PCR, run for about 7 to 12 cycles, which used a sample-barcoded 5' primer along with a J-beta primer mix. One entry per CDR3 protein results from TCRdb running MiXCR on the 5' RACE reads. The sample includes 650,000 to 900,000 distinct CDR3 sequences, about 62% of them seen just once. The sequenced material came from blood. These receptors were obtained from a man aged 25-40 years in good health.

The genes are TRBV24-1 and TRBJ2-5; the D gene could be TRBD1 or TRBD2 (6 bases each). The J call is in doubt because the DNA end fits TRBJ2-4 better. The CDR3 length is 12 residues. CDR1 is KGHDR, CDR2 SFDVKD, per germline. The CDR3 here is CATSEGGNIQYF. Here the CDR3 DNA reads TGTGCCACCAGCGAGGGGGGCAACATTCAGTACTTC.

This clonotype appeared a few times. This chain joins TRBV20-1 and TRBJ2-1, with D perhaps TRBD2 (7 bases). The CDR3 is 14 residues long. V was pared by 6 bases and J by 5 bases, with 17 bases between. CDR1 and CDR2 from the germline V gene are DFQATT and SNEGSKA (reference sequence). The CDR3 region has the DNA TGCAGTGCCGCCCACGGGGGGCTCAACAATGAGCAGTTCTTC. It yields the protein CSAAHGGLNNEQFF.

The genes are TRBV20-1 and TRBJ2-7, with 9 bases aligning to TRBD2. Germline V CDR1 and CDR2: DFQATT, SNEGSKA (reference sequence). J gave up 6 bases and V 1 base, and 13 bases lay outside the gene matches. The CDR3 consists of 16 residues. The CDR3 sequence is CSARVASGGPRGEQYF. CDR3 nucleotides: TGCAGTGCTAGAGTAGCCAGCGGGGGGCCGAGGGGCGAGCAGTACTTC.

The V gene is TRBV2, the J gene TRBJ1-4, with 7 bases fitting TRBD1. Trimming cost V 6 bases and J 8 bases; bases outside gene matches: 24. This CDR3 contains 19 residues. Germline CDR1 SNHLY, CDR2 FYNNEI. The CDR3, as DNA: TGTGCCAGCAGCCACACAACCCAGGGACAGCTTCCTGGGAGAGAAAAACTGTTTTTT. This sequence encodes CASSHTTQGQLPGREKLFF.

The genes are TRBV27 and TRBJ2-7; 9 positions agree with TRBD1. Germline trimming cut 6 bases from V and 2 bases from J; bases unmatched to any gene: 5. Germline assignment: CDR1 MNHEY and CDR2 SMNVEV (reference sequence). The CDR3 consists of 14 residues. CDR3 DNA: TGTGCCAGCAGAGGATGGACAGGGGCCTACGAGCAGTACTTC. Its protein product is CASRGWTGAYEQYF.

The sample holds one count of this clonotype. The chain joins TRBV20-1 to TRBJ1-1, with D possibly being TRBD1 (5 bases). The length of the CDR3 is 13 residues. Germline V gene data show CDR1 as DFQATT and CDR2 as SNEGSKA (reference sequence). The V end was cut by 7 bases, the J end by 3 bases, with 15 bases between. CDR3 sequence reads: CSVHGGEDTEAFF. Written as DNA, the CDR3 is TGCAGTGTTCACGGGGGGGAGGACACTGAAGCTTTCTTT.

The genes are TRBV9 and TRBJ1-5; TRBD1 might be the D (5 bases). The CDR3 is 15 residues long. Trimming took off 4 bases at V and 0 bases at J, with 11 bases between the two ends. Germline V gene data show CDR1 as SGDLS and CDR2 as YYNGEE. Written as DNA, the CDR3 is TGTGCCAGCAGCACCGGGGACCTTAGCAATCAGCCCCAGCATTTT. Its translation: CASSTGDLSNQPQHF.

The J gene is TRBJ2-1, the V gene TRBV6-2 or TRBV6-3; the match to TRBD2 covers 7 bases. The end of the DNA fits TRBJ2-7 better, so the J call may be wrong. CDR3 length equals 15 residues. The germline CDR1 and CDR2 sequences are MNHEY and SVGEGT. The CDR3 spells CASSYGRGEKYEQYF. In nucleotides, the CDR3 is TGTGCCAGCAGTTACGGCCGGGGGGAAAAATACGAGCAGTACTTC.

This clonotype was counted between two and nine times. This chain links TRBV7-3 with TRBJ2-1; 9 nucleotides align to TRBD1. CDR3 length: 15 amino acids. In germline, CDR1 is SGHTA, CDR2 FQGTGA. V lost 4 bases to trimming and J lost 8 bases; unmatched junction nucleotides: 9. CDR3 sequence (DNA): TGTGCCAGCAGCTACACCGGGACAGGGCCTCATGAGCAGTTCTTC. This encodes CASSYTGTGPHEQFF.

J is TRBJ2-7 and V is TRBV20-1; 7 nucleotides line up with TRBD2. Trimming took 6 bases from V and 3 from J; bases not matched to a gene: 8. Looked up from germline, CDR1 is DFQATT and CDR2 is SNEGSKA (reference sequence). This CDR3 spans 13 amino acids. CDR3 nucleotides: TGCAGTGCCGGGGGAGGGAGGCTCTACGAGCAGTACTTC. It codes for CSAGGGRLYEQYF.

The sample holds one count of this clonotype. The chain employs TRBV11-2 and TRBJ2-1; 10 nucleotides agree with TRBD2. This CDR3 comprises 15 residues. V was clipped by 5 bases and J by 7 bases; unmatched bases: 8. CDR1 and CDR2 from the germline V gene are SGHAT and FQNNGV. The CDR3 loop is CASSPAGGPRNEQFF. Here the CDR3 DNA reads TGTGCCAGCAGCCCAGCGGGGGGGCCTAGAAATGAGCAGTTCTTC.

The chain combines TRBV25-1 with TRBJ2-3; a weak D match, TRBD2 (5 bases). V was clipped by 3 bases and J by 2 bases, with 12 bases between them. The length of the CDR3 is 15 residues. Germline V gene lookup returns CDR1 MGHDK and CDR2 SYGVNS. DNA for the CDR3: TGTGCCAGCAGTGATCCCAGCGGACCCACAGATACGCAGTATTTT. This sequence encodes CASSDPSGPTDTQYF. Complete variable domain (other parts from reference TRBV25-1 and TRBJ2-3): EADIYQTPRYLVIGTGKKITLECSQTMGHDKMYWYQQDPGMELHLIHYSYGVNSTEKGDLSSESTVSRIRTEHFPLTLESARPSHTSQYLCASSDPSGPTDTQYFGPGTRLTVL.